This TCR beta chain was captured by sequencing in a study of blood T cells in healthy people across ages. Background on the study: Through template switching, about one barcoded beta molecule was captured per two T cells, as measured in model experiments. General study points: Age advanced and TCR beta diversity per million T cells fell, roughly linearly.

As to this clonotype: Its antigen is as yet unknown.

CDR1 and CDR2 (germline): SGHVS, FNYEAQ. Trimming took 1 base from V and 6 from J, leaving 17 bases between them. This CDR3 is built from 16 residues. A second PCR of roughly 7 to 11 cycles used a sample-barcoded 5' primer and a J-beta primer mix. In TCRdb, the 5' RACE reads were re-called with MiXCR into one record per CDR3 protein. The table lists 710,000 or so distinct CDR3 sequences, about 30% of them singletons. The clonotype was recovered from a woman aged 80 or over in good health. The sample comprised blood. The chain recombines TRBV7-6 with TRBJ2-3; no clear D. The CDR3 protein is CASSLGSDIVEDTQYF. The CDR3 nucleotides are TGTGCCAGCAGCTTAGGTTCCGACATCGTTGAGGATACGCAGTATTTT.